This TCR beta chain was identified in a study of blood T cell repertoires in COVID-19. This CDR3 is 12 amino acids long. Germline V gene sequence: CDR1 WNHNN, CDR2 SYGVQD (reference sequence). After removal of 10 bases from V and 6 bases from J, the junction contained 2 bases not matched to a gene. TCRdb keeps only in-frame clones here, not all; method: immunoSEQ multiplex PCR. There are 200,000 to 250,000 clones in the sample; roughly 85% occur only once, and nearly 5% lies in the top ten. Those enrolled, adults aged about 18 to 89 years, came from about two dozen US areas. A PCR-confirmed or clinician-diagnosed COVID-19 case had contacted exposed participants within 2 weeks of entry.

This TCR came from a woman aged 50 to 60 who had been exposed to COVID-19. Sequences were obtained from PBMCs or T cells enriched from blood (not recorded which). The chain links TRBV10-1 to TRBJ1-3, with TRBD1 identical over 11 bases. The CDR3 sequence: CATGQGANTIYF. CDR3 nucleotides: TGCGCCACCGGACAGGGGGCAAACACCATATATTTT.